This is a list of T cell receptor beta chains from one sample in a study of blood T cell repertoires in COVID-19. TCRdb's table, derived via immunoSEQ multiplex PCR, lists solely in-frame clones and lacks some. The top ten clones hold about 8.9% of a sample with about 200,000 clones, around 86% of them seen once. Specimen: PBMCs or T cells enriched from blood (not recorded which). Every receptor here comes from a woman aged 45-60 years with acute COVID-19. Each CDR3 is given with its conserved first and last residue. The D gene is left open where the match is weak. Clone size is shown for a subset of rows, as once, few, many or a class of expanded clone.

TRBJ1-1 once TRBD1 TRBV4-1 TGCGCCAGCAGCCTAAGGGACAGCTCTAACACTGAAGCTTTCTTT CASSLRDSSNTEAFF
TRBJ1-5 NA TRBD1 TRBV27 TGTGCCAGCAGTCGAGAGGGACAGGGCTGGGCTCGTAATCAGCCCCAGCATTTT CASSREGQGWARNQPQHF
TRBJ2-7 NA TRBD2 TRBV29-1 TGCAGCGTTGAAGATCAGGGAGGGGCGGGGTACGAGCAGTACTTC CSVEDQGGAGYEQYF
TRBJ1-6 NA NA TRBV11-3 TGTGCCAGCAGTGGGGAGGGAACTTCACCCCTCCACTTT CASSGEGTSPLHF
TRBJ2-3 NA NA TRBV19 TGTGCCAGTAGTATAAGTGGTGGGGAGACCTCAGGTACGCAGTATTTT CASSISGGETSGTQYF
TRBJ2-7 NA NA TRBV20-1 TGCAGTGCTAGGGGGGAGGTGGAGCAGTACTTC CSARGEVEQYF
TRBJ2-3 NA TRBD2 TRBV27 TGTGCCAGCAACTCATACGGGGGGAACACAGATACGCAGTATTTT CASNSYGGNTDTQYF
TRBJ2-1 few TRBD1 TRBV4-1 TGCGCCAGCAGCCTCTTTAGGGGGCTCGGGGCACTCGATGAGCAGTTCTTC CASSLFRGLGALDEQFF
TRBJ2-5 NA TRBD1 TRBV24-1 TGTGCCACCAGTGATACCGGGACAGGGGGAAGGGAGACCCAGTACTTC CATSDTGTGGRETQYF
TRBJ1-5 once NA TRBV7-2 TGTGCCAGCAGCCCCCAGATCAGCAATCAGCCCCAGCATTTT CASSPQISNQPQHF
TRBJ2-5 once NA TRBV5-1 TGCGCCAGCAGCTTGGTCGGGGGTCCCGTTCAAGAGACCCAGTACTTC CASSLVGGPVQETQYF
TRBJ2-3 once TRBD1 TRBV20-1 TGCAGTGCTAGTGGACAGGGTAGTGCCAAACCCACAGATACGCAGTATTTT CSASGQGSAKPTDTQYF
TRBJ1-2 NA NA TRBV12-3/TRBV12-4 TGTGCCAGCAGTAGGCTGGGGCCCTATGGCTACACCTTC CASSRLGPYGYTF
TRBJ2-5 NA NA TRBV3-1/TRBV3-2 TGTGCCAGCAGGAGGGATAGAGTGACCCAGTACTTC CASRRDRVTQYF
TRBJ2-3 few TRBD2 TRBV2 TGTGCCAGCAGGCGGGGGGGAGGCACAGATACGCAGTATTTT CASRRGGGTDTQYF
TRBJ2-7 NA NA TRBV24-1 TGTGCCACCAGTGACTCCTGGGCGCAAGCCGAGCAGTACTTC CATSDSWAQAEQYF
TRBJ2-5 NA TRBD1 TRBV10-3 TGTGCCATCAGTGTGGGCAGGGGGCTGAAATCAGTCCAAGAGACCCAGTACTTC CAISVGRGLKSVQETQYF
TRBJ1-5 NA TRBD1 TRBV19 TGTGCCAGTAGTATTGCGGACAGGGCCGTTCAGCCCCAGCATTTT CASSIADRAVQPQHF
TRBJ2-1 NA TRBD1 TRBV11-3 TGTGCCAGCAGCTTATTAACGGGACAGGGAATATTCAATGAGCAGTTCTTC CASSLLTGQGIFNEQFF
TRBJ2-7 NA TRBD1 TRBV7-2 TGTGCCAGCAGTAGACAGGGCGGCTACGAGCAGTACTTC CASSRQGGYEQYF
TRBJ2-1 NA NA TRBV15 TGTGCCACCAGCCGGCGGAGCTCCTACAATGAGCAGTTCTTC CATSRRSSYNEQFF
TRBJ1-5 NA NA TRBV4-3 TGCGCCAGCAGCCAGGCCCGGGTTATAGGCAATCAGCCCCAGCATTTT CASSQARVIGNQPQHF
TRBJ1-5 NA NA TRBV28 TGTGCCAGCAGTTTAGGGCAGACCCAGGGTCGCCAGCATTTT CASSLGQTQGRQHF
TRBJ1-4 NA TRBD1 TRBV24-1 TGTGCCACCGGCCAGAGGGACAGGGATGTAGAAAAACTGTTTTTT CATGQRDRDVEKLFF
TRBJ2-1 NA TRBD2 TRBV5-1 TGCGCCAGCAGCTCCTCAGCGGGAGCTTGGAATGAGCAGTTCTTC CASSSSAGAWNEQFF
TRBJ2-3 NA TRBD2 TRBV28 TGTGCCAGCAGGGATAGCGGGCTAAGCACAGATACGCAGTATTTT CASRDSGLSTDTQYF
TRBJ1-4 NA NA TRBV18 TGTGCCAGCTCACCGGGGGCGCAGGGTAATGAAAAACTGTTTTTT CASSPGAQGNEKLFF
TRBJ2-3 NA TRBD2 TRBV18 TGTGCCAGCGCCCGTTGGACTAGCGGGGAGGATACGCAGTATTTT CASARWTSGEDTQYF
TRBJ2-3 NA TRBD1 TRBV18 TGTGCCAGCTCACCACCGTTAACAGGGGGCACAGATACGCAGTATTTT CASSPPLTGGTDTQYF
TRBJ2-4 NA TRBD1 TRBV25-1 TGTGCCACCCTCCTCAGGGGGCCGGGAAACATTCAGTACTTC CATLLRGPGNIQYF
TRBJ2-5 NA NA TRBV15 TGTGCCACCAGCAGAGCTCAACAGGGTTCTTGGGAGACCCAGTACTTC CATSRAQQGSWETQYF
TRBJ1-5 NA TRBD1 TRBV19 TGTGCCAGTAGTATAGACCCGACAGGGGCAGGGGGTCAGCCCCAGCATTTT CASSIDPTGAGGQPQHF
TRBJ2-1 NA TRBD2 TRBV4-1 TGCGCCAGCAGCCAAGTTGTAGCGGGGGGCTACAATGAGCAGTTCTTC CASSQVVAGGYNEQFF
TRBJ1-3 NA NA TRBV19 TGTGCCAGTAGGCTACCTGGGGCCGTCACTGGAAACACCATATATTTT CASRLPGAVTGNTIYF
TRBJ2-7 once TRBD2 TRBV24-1 TGTGCCACCAGTGATAGCGGGAATCGCTACGAGCAGTACTTC CATSDSGNRYEQYF
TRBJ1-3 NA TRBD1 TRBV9 TGTGCCAGCAGCGTAAAGGGGGCGGCAGGAAACACCATATATTTT CASSVKGAAGNTIYF
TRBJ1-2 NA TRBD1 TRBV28 TGTGCCAGCAGTTCGGGACAGGCCTACTATGGCTACACCTTC CASSSGQAYYGYTF
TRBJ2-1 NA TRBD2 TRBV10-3 TGTGCCATCAACGGACTAGCGGGAGCCTCCTACAATGAGCAGTTCTTC CAINGLAGASYNEQFF
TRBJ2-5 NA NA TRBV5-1 TGCGCCAGCAGCTTGGGCGGGGTCCAAGAGACCCAGTACTTC CASSLGGVQETQYF
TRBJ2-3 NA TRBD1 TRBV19 TGTGCCAGTAGTCCCCCGGGACAGTCCACAGATACGCAGTATTTT CASSPPGQSTDTQYF